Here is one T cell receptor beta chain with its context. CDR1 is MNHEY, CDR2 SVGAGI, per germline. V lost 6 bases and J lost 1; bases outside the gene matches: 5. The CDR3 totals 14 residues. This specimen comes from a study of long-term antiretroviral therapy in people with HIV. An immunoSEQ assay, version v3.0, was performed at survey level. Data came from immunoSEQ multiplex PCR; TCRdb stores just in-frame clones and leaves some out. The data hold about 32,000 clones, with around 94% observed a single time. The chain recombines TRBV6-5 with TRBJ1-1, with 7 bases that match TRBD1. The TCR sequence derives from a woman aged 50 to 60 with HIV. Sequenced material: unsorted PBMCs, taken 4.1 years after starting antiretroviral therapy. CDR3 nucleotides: TGTGCCAGCAGCTCGGGACAGCCGAACACTGAAGCTTTCTTT. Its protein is CASSSGQPNTEAFF.